The following is a T cell receptor (beta chain) sequence with its context. The CDR3 is made up of 12 amino acids. Trimming took 5 bases from V and 5 from J, leaving 10 bases between them. This entry comes from a study of blood T cell repertoires in COVID-19. In the original analysis: Amplified reference gene primers provided the basis for estimating nucleated cell counts. Measured with immunoSEQ multiplex PCR; TCRdb has only the in-frame clones, and not every one. V, J and clone size reflect that table, while D and trimming were determined from the DNA. This sample has around 77,000 clones; more than 80% occur once, and the top ten carry roughly 4.6%.

Sequenced: peripheral blood. The V and J genes are TRBV12-3 or TRBV12-4 and TRBJ2-7; perhaps TRBD2 as D (5 bases). The receptor was isolated from a man older than 75 with acute or convalescent COVID-19. The CDR3 DNA reads TGTGCCAGCAGTCCTCAGGAGGACGAGCAGTACTTC. It yields the protein CASSPQEDEQYF.